The 9 T cell receptor beta chains listed next were all sequenced from one sample in a study of blood T cell repertoires in COVID-19. TCRdb's table, derived via immunoSEQ multiplex PCR, lists solely in-frame clones and lacks some. Of about 180,000 clones in the sample, about four fifths were seen once. Material: peripheral blood. These receptors came from a man between 65 and 85 years old with active or convalescent COVID-19.

This chain uses TRBV5-4 with TRBJ2-2, with a possible D match to TRBD1 (7 bases). Trimming took 0 bases from V and 7 from J, leaving 13 bases between them. Germline V CDR1 and CDR2: SGHNT, YYREEE (reference sequence). This CDR3 contains 15 residues. DNA for the CDR3: TGTGCCAGCAGCTTGGGTGGAGGGGGCGGCGGGGAGCTGTTTTTT. Its protein product is CASSLGGGGGGELFF.

The CDR3 here is CAWSVVEGARYEQYF. Written as DNA, the CDR3 is TGTGCCTGGAGTGTAGTAGAGGGGGCGCGGTACGAGCAGTACTTC. V is TRBV30 and J is TRBJ2-7, with 7 bases identical to TRBD1. Trimming at V came to 0 bases and at J to 4 bases, leaving 9 bases not matched to a gene. CDR1 and CDR2 (germline): GTSNPN, SVGIG (reference sequence). The CDR3 runs 15 residues.

V gene TRBV10-1 combines with J gene TRBJ1-1; D is undetermined. V was shortened by 5 bases and J by 7 bases, with 17 bases between the two germline ends. Germline assignment: CDR1 WNHNN and CDR2 SYGVQD (reference sequence). The CDR3 spans 14 residues. CDR3 region: CASSRAPAEGEAFF. DNA for the CDR3: TGCGCCAGCAGTAGGGCTCCGGCCGAGGGTGAAGCTTTCTTT.

V gene TRBV6-5 combines with J gene TRBJ1-2; TRBD1 agrees at 8 bases. The junction had 8 bases not matched to a gene; V was cut back by 6 bases and J by 5 bases. CDR1 is MNHEY and CDR2 is SVGAGI in the germline V gene. The CDR3 has 14 amino acids. CDR3 sequence (DNA): TGTGCCAGCAGGACCTCAGGGGGCAGGTATGGCTACACCTTC. As protein: CASRTSGGRYGYTF.

The chain has TRBV21-1 and TRBJ1-3. TRBV21-1 is a documented pseudogene. This CDR3 is 14 amino acids long. The CDR3 DNA follows: TGTGCCAGCAGCTATCTATCATCTGGAAACACCATATATTTT. Translation: CASSYLSSGNTIYF.

The V and J genes are TRBV30 and TRBJ1-3; no definite D call. This CDR3 comprises 14 residues. Germline CDR1 reads GTSNPN; CDR2 reads SVGIG (reference sequence). V was shortened by 0 bases and J by 7 bases, with 13 bases between the two germline ends. The CDR3 DNA sequence: TGTGCCTGGAGTGTATCGTTAGCGGGGAACACCATATATTTT. Its translation: CAWSVSLAGNTIYF.

In DNA form, the CDR3 reads TGTGCCAGCAGCTTTTACGGGAGCTCCTACGAGCAGTACTTC. This gives the protein CASSFYGSSYEQYF. This rearrangement joins TRBV7-2 to TRBJ2-7; a weak D match, TRBD2 (6 bases). V lost 3 bases, J lost 0 bases, and 9 bases lay in between. The germline V gene has CDR1 SGHTA and CDR2 FQGNSA. The CDR3 length is 14 residues.

The gene calls are TRBV2 and TRBJ1-2, with D possibly being TRBD1 (5 bases). CDR3 length equals 15 residues. Looked up from germline, CDR1 is SNHLY and CDR2 is FYNNEI. Trimming pared 3 bases from V and 5 bases from J, leaving 16 bases between. The CDR3 region has the DNA TGTGCCAGCAGTGAGATAAAGGGGAAATTGTATGGCTACACCTTC. Protein sequence: CASSEIKGKLYGYTF.

The rearrangement links TRBV10-3 to TRBJ2-1, with 9 bases lining up with TRBD2. Germline CDR1 reads ENHRY; CDR2 reads SYGVKD. V gave up 7 bases and J gave up 5 bases; unmatched junction bases: 15. There are 17 residues in the CDR3. The CDR3 loop is CAIKDSHSGSADNEQFF. CDR3 nucleotide sequence: TGTGCCATCAAAGATTCTCATAGCGGGAGTGCGGACAATGAGCAGTTCTTC.